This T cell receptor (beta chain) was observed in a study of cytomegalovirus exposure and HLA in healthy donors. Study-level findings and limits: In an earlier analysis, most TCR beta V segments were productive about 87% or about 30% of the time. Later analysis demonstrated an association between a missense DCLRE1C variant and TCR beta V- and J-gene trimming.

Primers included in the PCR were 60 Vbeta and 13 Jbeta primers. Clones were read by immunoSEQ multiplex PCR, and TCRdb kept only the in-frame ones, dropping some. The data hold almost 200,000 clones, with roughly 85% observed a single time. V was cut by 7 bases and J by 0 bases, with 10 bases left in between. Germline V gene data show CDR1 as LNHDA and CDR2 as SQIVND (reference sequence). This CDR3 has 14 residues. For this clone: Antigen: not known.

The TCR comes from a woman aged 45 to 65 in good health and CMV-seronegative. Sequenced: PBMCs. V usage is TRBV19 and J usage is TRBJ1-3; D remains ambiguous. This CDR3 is CASTARVSGNTIYF. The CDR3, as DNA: TGTGCCAGTACGGCCCGGGTCTCTGGAAACACCATATATTTT.